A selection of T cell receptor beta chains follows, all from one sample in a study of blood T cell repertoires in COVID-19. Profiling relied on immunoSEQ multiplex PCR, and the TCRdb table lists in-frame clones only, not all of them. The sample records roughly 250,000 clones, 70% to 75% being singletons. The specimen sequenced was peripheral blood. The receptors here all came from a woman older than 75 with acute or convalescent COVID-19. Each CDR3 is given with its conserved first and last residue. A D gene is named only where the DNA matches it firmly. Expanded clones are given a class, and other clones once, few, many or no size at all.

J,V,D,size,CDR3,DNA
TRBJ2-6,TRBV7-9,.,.,CASSYRGGVGGANVLTF,TGTGCCAGCAGCTACAGGGGGGGCGTAGGTGGGGCCAACGTCCTGACTTTC
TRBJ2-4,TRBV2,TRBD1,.,CASRPGQAWGIQYF,TGTGCCAGCAGGCCGGGACAGGCCTGGGGCATTCAGTACTTC
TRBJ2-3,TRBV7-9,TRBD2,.,CASSFTSGRPSDTQYF,TGTGCCAGCAGCTTTACTAGCGGGAGACCCTCAGATACGCAGTATTTT
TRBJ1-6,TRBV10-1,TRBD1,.,CASSTTFGQVNSPLHF,TGCGCCAGCAGTACTACTTTCGGACAGGTAAATTCACCCCTCCACTTT
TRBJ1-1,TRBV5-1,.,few,CASSSDRSEAFF,TGCGCCAGCAGCTCGGACAGATCTGAAGCTTTCTTT
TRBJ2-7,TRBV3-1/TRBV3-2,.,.,CASSQDRVFGDEQYF,TGTGCCAGCAGCCAAGATAGGGTTTTCGGGGATGAGCAGTACTTC
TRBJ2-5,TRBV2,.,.,CASSRGLPQETQYF,TGTGCCAGCAGCAGAGGGCTTCCACAGGAGACCCAGTACTTC
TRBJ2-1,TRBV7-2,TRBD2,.,CASSLRTSNYQFF,TGTGCCAGCAGCTTACGGACTAGTAATTATCAGTTCTTC
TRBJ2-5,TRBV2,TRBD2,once,CASSGGTSLETQYF,TGTGCCAGCAGTGGGGGGACTAGCTTGGAGACCCAGTACTTC
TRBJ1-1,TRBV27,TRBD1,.,CASSLTGQGASTEAFF,TGTGCCAGCAGTCTAACTGGACAGGGGGCGAGCACTGAAGCTTTCTTT
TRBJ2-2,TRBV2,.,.,CASSSENTGELFF,TGTGCCAGCAGTTCAGAAAACACCGGGGAGCTGTTTTTT
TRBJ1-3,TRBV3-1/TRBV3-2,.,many,CASSQGASGNTIYF,TGTGCCAGCAGCCAAGGGGCTTCTGGAAACACCATATATTTT
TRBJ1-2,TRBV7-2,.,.,CASRRGEGGYGYTF,TGTGCCAGCAGGAGGGGGGAGGGTGGCTATGGCTACACCTTC
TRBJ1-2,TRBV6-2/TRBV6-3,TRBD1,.,CASSTGTANYGYTF,TGTGCCAGCAGTACCGGGACAGCCAACTATGGCTACACCTTC
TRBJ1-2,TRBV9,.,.,CASSPSDRNYGYTF,TGTGCCAGCAGCCCAAGCGACAGGAACTATGGCTACACCTTC
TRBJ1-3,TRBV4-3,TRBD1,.,CASSQGSQGGGNTIYF,TGCGCCAGCAGCCAAGGTTCCCAGGGGGGTGGAAACACCATATATTTT
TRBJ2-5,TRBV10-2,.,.,CASRAGGYQETQYF,TGCGCCAGCAGAGCAGGGGGGTACCAAGAGACCCAGTACTTC
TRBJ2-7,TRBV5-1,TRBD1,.,CASSPGAGTGKYEQYF,TGCGCCAGCAGCCCCGGAGCCGGGACAGGAAAATACGAGCAGTACTTC
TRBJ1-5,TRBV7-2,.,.,CASSSGHSNQPQHF,TGTGCCAGCAGCTCTGGACACAGCAATCAGCCCCAGCATTTT
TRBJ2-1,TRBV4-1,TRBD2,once,CASSLTSGYYNEQFF,TGCGCCAGCAGCCTAACTAGCGGGTACTACAATGAGCAGTTCTTC
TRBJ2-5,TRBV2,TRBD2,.,CASSPTGLAAETQYF,TGTGCCAGCAGCCCCACGGGGCTAGCGGCAGAGACCCAGTACTTC
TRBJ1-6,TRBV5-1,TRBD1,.,CASRGTELQNSPLHF,TGCGCCAGCAGAGGGACAGAACTACAGAATTCACCCCTCCACTTT
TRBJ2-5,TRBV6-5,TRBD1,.,CASRNTGGETQYF,TGTGCCAGCAGAAACACAGGGGGAGAGACCCAGTACTTC
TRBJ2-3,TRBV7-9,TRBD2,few,CASSPGLAGGPGDTQYF,TGTGCCAGCAGCCCGGGACTAGCGGGAGGGCCAGGTGATACGCAGTATTTT
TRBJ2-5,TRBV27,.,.,CASRPGAGQETQYF,TGTGCCAGCAGGCCCGGTGCAGGTCAAGAGACCCAGTACTTC
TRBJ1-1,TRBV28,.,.,CASSLQLTEAFF,TGTGCCAGCAGTTTACAACTCACTGAAGCTTTCTTT
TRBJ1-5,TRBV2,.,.,CASSDSFGRGSNQPQHF,TGTGCCAGCAGTGATTCCTTCGGGAGAGGGAGCAATCAGCCCCAGCATTTT
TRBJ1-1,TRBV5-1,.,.,CASSPNRVTEAFF,TGCGCCAGCAGCCCCAACAGGGTCACTGAAGCTTTCTTT
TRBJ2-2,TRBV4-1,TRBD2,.,CASSQVTSGGELFF,TGCGCCAGCAGCCAAGTCACTAGCGGCGGGGAGCTGTTTTTT
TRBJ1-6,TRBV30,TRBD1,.,CAWSVDRGYNSPLHF,TGTGCCTGGAGTGTAGACAGGGGCTATAATTCACCCCTCCACTTT
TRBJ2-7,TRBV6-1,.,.,CASSDGGTRYEQYF,TGTGCCAGCAGTGATGGTGGGACAAGATACGAGCAGTACTTC
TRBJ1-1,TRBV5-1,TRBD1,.,CASSLFDGGGYLLNTEAFF,TGCGCCAGCAGCTTGTTTGATGGAGGGGGCTACCTTCTGAACACTGAAGCTTTCTTT
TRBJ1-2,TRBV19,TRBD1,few,CASTDRDSVSRGYTF,TGTGCCAGTACCGACCGGGACAGTGTTTCGAGAGGCTACACCTTC
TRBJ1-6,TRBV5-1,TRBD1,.,CASSATGQGSYNSPLHF,TGCGCCAGCAGCGCCACGGGACAGGGCTCCTATAATTCACCCCTCCACTTT
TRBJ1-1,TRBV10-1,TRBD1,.,CASSPNRGRNTEAFF,TGCGCCAGCAGTCCCAACAGGGGGAGGAACACTGAAGCTTTCTTT
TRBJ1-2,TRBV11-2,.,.,CASSPVWGDRPAYGYTF,TGTGCCAGCAGCCCAGTCTGGGGCGACAGGCCAGCCTATGGCTACACCTTC
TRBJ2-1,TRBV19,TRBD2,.,CASSIRLAGGLSYNEQFF,TGTGCCAGTAGTATCCGACTAGCGGGGGGCCTCTCCTACAATGAGCAGTTCTTC
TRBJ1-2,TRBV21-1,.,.,CASSKARTLREGGYTF,TGTGCCAGCAGCAAAGCGCGAACCCTCCGGGAGGGTGGCTACACCTTC
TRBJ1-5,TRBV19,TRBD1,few,CASSNKGQYSNQPQHF,TGTGCCAGTAGTAACAAGGGACAGTATAGCAATCAGCCCCAGCATTTT
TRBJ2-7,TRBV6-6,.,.,CASTRAGYEQYF,TGTGCCAGCACCCGCGCGGGTTACGAGCAGTACTTC
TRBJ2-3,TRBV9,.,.,CASSVGVANADTQYF,TGTGCCAGCAGCGTAGGGGTAGCCAATGCAGATACGCAGTATTTT
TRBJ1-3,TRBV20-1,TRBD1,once,CSASSGTGSRNTIYF,TGCAGTGCTAGTAGTGGGACAGGGTCAAGAAACACCATATATTTT
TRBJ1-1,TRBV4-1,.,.,CASSQGYRVFDTEAFF,TGCGCCAGCAGCCAAGGTTACAGGGTTTTTGACACTGAAGCTTTCTTT
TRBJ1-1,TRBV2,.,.,CASSEAGQTVSSAFF,TGTGCCAGCAGTGAAGCGGGTCAGACAGTAAGCTCCGCTTTCTTT
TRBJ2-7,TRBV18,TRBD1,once,CASSPSRGGVYEQYF,TGTGCCAGCTCACCAAGTAGAGGGGGCGTCTACGAGCAGTACTTC
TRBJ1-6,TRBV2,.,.,CATKLSPGGSPLHF,TGTGCCACCAAACTGTCGCCGGGTGGTTCACCCCTCCACTTT
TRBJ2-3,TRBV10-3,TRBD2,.,CAISESGLAGARAVQYF,TGTGCCATCAGTGAGTCGGGGCTAGCGGGAGCGAGGGCGGTGCAGTATTTT
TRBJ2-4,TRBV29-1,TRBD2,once,CSVEDGTSLAKNIQYF,TGCAGCGTTGAAGACGGGACTAGCCTAGCCAAAAACATTCAGTACTTC
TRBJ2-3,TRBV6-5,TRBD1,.,CASSWDPGQKTDTQYF,TGTGCCAGCAGTTGGGACCCGGGACAGAAAACAGATACGCAGTATTTT
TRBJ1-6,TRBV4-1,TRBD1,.,CASSQPGQGRYNSPLHF,TGCGCCAGCAGCCAACCGGGACAGGGACGGTATAATTCACCCCTCCACTTT
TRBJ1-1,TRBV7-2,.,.,CASSLGPGQGTEAFF,TGTGCCAGCAGCTTGGGTCCCGGGCAGGGGACTGAAGCTTTCTTT
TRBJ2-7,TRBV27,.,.,CASSARGVLPEQYF,TGTGCCAGCAGTGCCAGGGGGGTCCTCCCCGAGCAGTACTTC
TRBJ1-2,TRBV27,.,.,CASNPAGANYGYTF,TGTGCCAGCAACCCCGCAGGGGCGAACTATGGCTACACCTTC
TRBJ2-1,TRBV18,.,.,CASSLSVPFSYYYNEQFF,TGTGCCAGCTCATTAAGCGTCCCCTTTTCTTACTACTACAATGAGCAGTTCTTC
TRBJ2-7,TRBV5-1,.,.,CASSLAEGLREQYF,TGCGCCAGCAGCTTGGCGGAGGGTTTACGCGAGCAGTACTTC